Listed below are T cell receptor beta chains from one sample, sequenced in a study of blood T cell repertoires in COVID-19. Sequencing was performed with immunoSEQ multiplex PCR; in TCRdb, only in-frame clones are kept and a portion is missing. Of under 450,000 clones detected, about 87% appear once; the ten largest clones hold roughly 12%. Sequenced: peripheral blood. All receptors come from a woman aged 45-65 years with COVID-19, enrolled during active disease. The CDR3 runs from the conserved cysteine through the conserved F or W. A D gene is named only where the DNA matches it firmly. Size is omitted from some rows. Given values are once, few, many or a class for expanded clones.

CDR3 DNA: TGTGCCAGCAGCCCCGACCTAGTGAGCACTGAAGCTTTCTTT; CDR3 protein: CASSPDLVSTEAFF; V gene: TRBV4-2; J gene: TRBJ1-1; clone size: -; D gene: -
CDR3 DNA: TGTGCCACCAGTGAAGACAGAGGCGCCGGGGAGCTGTTTTTT; CDR3 protein: CATSEDRGAGELFF; V gene: TRBV24-1; J gene: TRBJ2-2; clone size: -; D gene: -
CDR3 DNA: TGTGCCTGGAGTGTACTGGGGGCCTATGGCTACACCTTC; CDR3 protein: CAWSVLGAYGYTF; V gene: TRBV30; J gene: TRBJ1-2; clone size: few; D gene: -
CDR3 DNA: TGTGCCAGCAGCGTAGAGACTAGCACAGATACGCAGTATTTT; CDR3 protein: CASSVETSTDTQYF; V gene: TRBV9; J gene: TRBJ2-3; clone size: -; D gene: -
CDR3 DNA: TGTGCCAGCAGTCGCGGACAGGAGGTGGGAGGCTACACCTTC; CDR3 protein: CASSRGQEVGGYTF; V gene: TRBV6-5; J gene: TRBJ1-2; clone size: -; D gene: TRBD1
CDR3 DNA: TGTGCCAGCAGCTTATATTTTAGTCGCGAGCAGTACTTC; CDR3 protein: CASSLYFSREQYF; V gene: TRBV7-9; J gene: TRBJ2-7; clone size: -; D gene: -
CDR3 DNA: TGTGCCAGTAAGACAGCCGGCTCTGGAAACACCATATATTTT; CDR3 protein: CASKTAGSGNTIYF; V gene: TRBV19; J gene: TRBJ1-3; clone size: -; D gene: -
CDR3 DNA: TGTGCCAGCACAAATCGGGGATCAGTCAACTATGGCTACACCTTC; CDR3 protein: CASTNRGSVNYGYTF; V gene: TRBV19; J gene: TRBJ1-2; clone size: -; D gene: -
CDR3 DNA: TGTGCCAGCAGCTCTGGACGGGGCTATGGCTACACCTTC; CDR3 protein: CASSSGRGYGYTF; V gene: TRBV5-6; J gene: TRBJ1-2; clone size: -; D gene: -
CDR3 DNA: TGTGCCAGCAGTACGCGGGACAGGTCGACCACCATATATTTT; CDR3 protein: CASSTRDRSTTIYF; V gene: TRBV6-5; J gene: TRBJ1-3; clone size: -; D gene: TRBD1
CDR3 DNA: TGTGCCAGCAGCTCAAGAGGGGGCCCCTACGAGCAGTACTTC; CDR3 protein: CASSSRGGPYEQYF; V gene: TRBV11-2; J gene: TRBJ2-7; clone size: -; D gene: TRBD1
CDR3 DNA: TGTGCCAGCAGCTTACAGGGGCAGAGGGATGAAAAACTGTTTTTT; CDR3 protein: CASSLQGQRDEKLFF; V gene: TRBV7-6; J gene: TRBJ1-4; clone size: -; D gene: -
CDR3 DNA: TGTGCCAGTAGTATCAGCGGCCCTAGCACAGATACGCAGTATTTT; CDR3 protein: CASSISGPSTDTQYF; V gene: TRBV19; J gene: TRBJ2-3; clone size: -; D gene: -
CDR3 DNA: TGTGCCAGCAGTTTATGGGGGACAGGGGGTATAGGTAACTATGGCTACACCTTC; CDR3 protein: CASSLWGTGGIGNYGYTF; V gene: TRBV28; J gene: TRBJ1-2; clone size: once; D gene: TRBD1
CDR3 DNA: TGTGCCAGCAGTAGGGGCGGGACGTGGGGCACTGAAGCTTTCTTT; CDR3 protein: CASSRGGTWGTEAFF; V gene: TRBV6-5; J gene: TRBJ1-1; clone size: -; D gene: -
CDR3 DNA: TGCAGCGTTGGAGGTAGCGGGGGCCAGGTGCGGGGGACCCAGTACTTC; CDR3 protein: CSVGGSGGQVRGTQYF; V gene: TRBV29-1; J gene: TRBJ2-5; clone size: -; D gene: TRBD2
CDR3 DNA: TGTGCCAGCAGTTTAAGGGACAGGGTCGGGCGACTTTCTAGCACAGATACGCAGTATTTT; CDR3 protein: CASSLRDRVGRLSSTDTQYF; V gene: TRBV27; J gene: TRBJ2-3; clone size: -; D gene: TRBD1
CDR3 DNA: TGTGCCACCAGTCAGGGGGGTCGGGAAGCTTTCTTT; CDR3 protein: CATSQGGREAFF; V gene: TRBV24-1; J gene: TRBJ1-1; clone size: once; D gene: TRBD1
CDR3 DNA: TGTGCCTGGAGTGTAATGGGGCTTTTAATTGGAGGGGCCAACGTCCTGACTTTC; CDR3 protein: CAWSVMGLLIGGANVLTF; V gene: TRBV30; J gene: TRBJ2-6; clone size: -; D gene: -
CDR3 DNA: TGCAGCGTTGACCCCGGGACTGACTATGGCTACACCTTC; CDR3 protein: CSVDPGTDYGYTF; V gene: TRBV29-1; J gene: TRBJ1-2; clone size: -; D gene: -
CDR3 DNA: TGTGCCAGCAGCCCGTTCGTAGGGGGCCACTCACCCCTCCACTTT; CDR3 protein: CASSPFVGGHSPLHF; V gene: TRBV21-1; J gene: TRBJ1-6; clone size: -; D gene: -
CDR3 DNA: TGTGCCAGCAGCCCGGGGTCAGCGGAAACCGGGGAGCTGTTTTTT; CDR3 protein: CASSPGSAETGELFF; V gene: TRBV6-4; J gene: TRBJ2-2; clone size: once; D gene: -
CDR3 DNA: TGCGCCAGCAGCTTGAACAGTTGGTCGAACACTGAAGCTTTCTTT; CDR3 protein: CASSLNSWSNTEAFF; V gene: TRBV5-1; J gene: TRBJ1-1; clone size: -; D gene: -
CDR3 DNA: TGTGCCAGCAGCCAATTGCGGGGGGGCCCTGAGCAGTTCTTC; CDR3 protein: CASSQLRGGPEQFF; V gene: TRBV3-1/TRBV3-2; J gene: TRBJ2-1; clone size: few; D gene: TRBD2
CDR3 DNA: TGTGCCAGCAGCTTAGTGTCGAGAGGAGCGGGAGCTTACAATGAGCAGTTCTTC; CDR3 protein: CASSLVSRGAGAYNEQFF; V gene: TRBV7-2; J gene: TRBJ2-1; clone size: -; D gene: TRBD2
CDR3 DNA: TGTGCCAGTAGTATAATCGGGGACTCTGGAAACACCATATATTTT; CDR3 protein: CASSIIGDSGNTIYF; V gene: TRBV19; J gene: TRBJ1-3; clone size: once; D gene: -
CDR3 DNA: TGTGCCAGCACCCTGGAACAGGGGGAGACTGAAGCTTTCTTT; CDR3 protein: CASTLEQGETEAFF; V gene: TRBV28; J gene: TRBJ1-1; clone size: -; D gene: TRBD1
CDR3 DNA: TGTGCCAGCAGTTATATGGCAACTCGGTGGAGGACTGAAGCTTTCTTT; CDR3 protein: CASSYMATRWRTEAFF; V gene: TRBV6-5; J gene: TRBJ1-1; clone size: -; D gene: -
CDR3 DNA: TGCAGCGTTTTAGACGGGACCTACGAGCAGTACTTC; CDR3 protein: CSVLDGTYEQYF; V gene: TRBV29-1; J gene: TRBJ2-7; clone size: -; D gene: -
CDR3 DNA: TGTGCCATCAGTGAGTCGGCAGGGGTAAACACTGAAGCTTTCTTT; CDR3 protein: CAISESAGVNTEAFF; V gene: TRBV10-3; J gene: TRBJ1-1; clone size: -; D gene: -
CDR3 DNA: TGTGCCATCAGTGAGTCGAGCACAGGGGCTGGGGCCAACGTCCTGACTTTC; CDR3 protein: CAISESSTGAGANVLTF; V gene: TRBV10-3; J gene: TRBJ2-6; clone size: -; D gene: TRBD1
CDR3 DNA: TGTGCCAGCAGCTTAGCACCGGGACAGGGGAACTATGGCTACACCTTC; CDR3 protein: CASSLAPGQGNYGYTF; V gene: TRBV7-2; J gene: TRBJ1-2; clone size: -; D gene: TRBD1
CDR3 DNA: TGTGCAAGTCGCCTTAGACAGGGTGCCTACAATGAGCAGTTCTTC; CDR3 protein: CASRLRQGAYNEQFF; V gene: TRBV12-2; J gene: TRBJ2-1; clone size: -; D gene: -
CDR3 DNA: TGTGCCAGTCAGTCGAACACTGAAGCTTTCTTT; CDR3 protein: CASQSNTEAFF; V gene: TRBV6-5; J gene: TRBJ1-1; clone size: -; D gene: -
CDR3 DNA: TGTGCCAGCAGCCAATCGGAGACCGGGGAGCTGTTTTTT; CDR3 protein: CASSQSETGELFF; V gene: TRBV3-1/TRBV3-2; J gene: TRBJ2-2; clone size: once; D gene: -
CDR3 DNA: TGTGCCTGGAGTAGGGACAGGGACACTGAAGCTTTCTTT; CDR3 protein: CAWSRDRDTEAFF; V gene: TRBV30; J gene: TRBJ1-1; clone size: -; D gene: TRBD1
CDR3 DNA: TGTGCCACCTACGGGGTTTCGAACACTGAAGCTTTCTTT; CDR3 protein: CATYGVSNTEAFF; V gene: TRBV6-5; J gene: TRBJ1-1; clone size: -; D gene: -
CDR3 DNA: TGTGCCAGCAGCCGGCAACAGTCCGCCTACAATGAGCAGTTCTTC; CDR3 protein: CASSRQQSAYNEQFF; V gene: TRBV3-1/TRBV3-2; J gene: TRBJ2-1; clone size: once; D gene: -
CDR3 DNA: TGTGCCAGCAGCTTACGTTTCCAGGGGGCAAGCTATGGCTACACCTTC; CDR3 protein: CASSLRFQGASYGYTF; V gene: TRBV7-9; J gene: TRBJ1-2; clone size: -; D gene: TRBD1
CDR3 DNA: TGTGCCAGCAGTTTGAAGCCGACAGGGATTAACTATGGCTACACCTTC; CDR3 protein: CASSLKPTGINYGYTF; V gene: TRBV27; J gene: TRBJ1-2; clone size: -; D gene: TRBD1